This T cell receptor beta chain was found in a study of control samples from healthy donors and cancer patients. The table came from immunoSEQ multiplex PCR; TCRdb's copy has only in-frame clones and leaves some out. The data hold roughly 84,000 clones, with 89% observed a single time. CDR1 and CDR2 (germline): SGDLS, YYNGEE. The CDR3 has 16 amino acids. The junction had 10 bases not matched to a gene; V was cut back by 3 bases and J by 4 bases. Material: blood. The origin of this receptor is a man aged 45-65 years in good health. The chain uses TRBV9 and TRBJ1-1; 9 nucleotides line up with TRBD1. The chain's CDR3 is CASSATVGQGFTEAFF. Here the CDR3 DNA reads TGTGCCAGCAGCGCTACAGTGGGACAGGGCTTCACTGAAGCTTTCTTT.